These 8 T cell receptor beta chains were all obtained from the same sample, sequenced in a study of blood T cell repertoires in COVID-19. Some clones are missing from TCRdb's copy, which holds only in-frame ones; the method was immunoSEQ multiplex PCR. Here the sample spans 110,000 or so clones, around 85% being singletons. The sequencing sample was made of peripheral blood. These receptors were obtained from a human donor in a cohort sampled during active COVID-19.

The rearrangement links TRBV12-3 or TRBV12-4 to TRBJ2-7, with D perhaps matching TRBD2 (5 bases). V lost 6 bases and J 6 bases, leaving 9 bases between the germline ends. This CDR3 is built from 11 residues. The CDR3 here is CASRDLAEQYF. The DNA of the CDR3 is TGTGCCAGCAGGGACCTAGCCGAGCAGTACTTC.

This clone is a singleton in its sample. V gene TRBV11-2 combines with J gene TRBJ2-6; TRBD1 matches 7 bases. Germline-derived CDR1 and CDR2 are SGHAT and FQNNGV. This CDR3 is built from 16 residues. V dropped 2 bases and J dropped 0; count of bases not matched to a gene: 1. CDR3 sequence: CASSLNRGSGANVLTF. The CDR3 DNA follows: TGTGCCAGCAGCTTAAACAGGGGCTCTGGGGCCAACGTCCTGACTTTC. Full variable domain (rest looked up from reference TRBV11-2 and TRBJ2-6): EAGVAQSPRYKIIEKRQSVAFWCNPISGHATLYWYQQILGQGPKLLIQFQNNGVVDDSQLPKDRFSAERLKGVDSTLKIQPAKLEDSAVYLCASSLNRGSGANVLTFGAGSRLTVL.

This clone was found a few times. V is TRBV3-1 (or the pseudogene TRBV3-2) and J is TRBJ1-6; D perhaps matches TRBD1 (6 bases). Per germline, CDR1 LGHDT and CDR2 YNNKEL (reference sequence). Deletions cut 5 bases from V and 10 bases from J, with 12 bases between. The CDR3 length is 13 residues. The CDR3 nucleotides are TGTGCCAGCAGCTCGAACAGGGACTCACCCCTCCACTTT. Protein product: CASSSNRDSPLHF.

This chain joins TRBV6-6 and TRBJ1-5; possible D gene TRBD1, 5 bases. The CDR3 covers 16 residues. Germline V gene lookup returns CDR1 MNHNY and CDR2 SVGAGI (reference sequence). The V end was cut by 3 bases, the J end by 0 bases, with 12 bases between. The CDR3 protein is CASSYEGQYSNQPQHF. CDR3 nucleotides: TGTGCCAGCAGTTATGAAGGACAATATAGCAATCAGCCCCAGCATTTT.

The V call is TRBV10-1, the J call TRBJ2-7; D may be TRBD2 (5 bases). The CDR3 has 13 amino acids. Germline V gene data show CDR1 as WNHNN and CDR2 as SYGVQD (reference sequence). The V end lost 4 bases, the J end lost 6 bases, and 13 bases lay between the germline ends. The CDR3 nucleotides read TGCGCCAGCAGTGCATTCGGGAATGGCGAGCAGTACTTC. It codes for CASSAFGNGEQYF.

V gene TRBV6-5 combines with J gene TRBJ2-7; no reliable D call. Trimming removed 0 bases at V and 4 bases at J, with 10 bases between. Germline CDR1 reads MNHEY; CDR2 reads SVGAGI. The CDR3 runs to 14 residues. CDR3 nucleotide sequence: TGTGCCAGCAGTTACTCACGAGACTTGTACGAGCAGTACTTC. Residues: CASSYSRDLYEQYF.

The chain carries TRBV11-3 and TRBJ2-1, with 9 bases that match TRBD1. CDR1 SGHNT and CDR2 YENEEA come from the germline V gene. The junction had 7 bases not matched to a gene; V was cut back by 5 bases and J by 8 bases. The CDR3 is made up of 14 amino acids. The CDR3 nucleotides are TGTGCCAGCAGCCTGGGACAGGGTGGGGATGAGCAGTTCTTC. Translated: CASSLGQGGDEQFF.

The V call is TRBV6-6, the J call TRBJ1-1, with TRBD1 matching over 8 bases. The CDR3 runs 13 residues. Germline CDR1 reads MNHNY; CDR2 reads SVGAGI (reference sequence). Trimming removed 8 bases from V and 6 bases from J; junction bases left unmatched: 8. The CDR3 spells CASGIGTGPEAFF. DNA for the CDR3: TGTGCCAGCGGAATCGGGACAGGCCCTGAAGCTTTCTTT.